This is a list of T cell receptor beta chains from one sample in a study of T cells in Graves' hyperthyroidism and ophthalmopathy. TCRdb reprocessed the multiplex PCR reads via MiXCR and lists one record per CDR3 protein. The profile shows approximately 600,000 distinct CDR3 sequences, about 15% of them singletons. Input material: blood. These TCRs come from a woman in her twenties or thirties with Graves' hyperthyroidism that later progressed to Graves' ophthalmopathy. Both conserved end residues are part of each CDR3. A D gene is named only where the DNA matches it firmly. Size values are once, few and many counts, or a class for expanded clones, and some rows have none.

len,j_gene,d_gene,v_gene,abundance,CDR3aa,CDR3nt
15,TRBJ2-5,TRBD1,TRBV7-7,NA,CASSLGTGGTETQYF,TGTGCTAGCAGCTTAGGGACAGGGGGGACTGAGACCCAGTACTTC
15,TRBJ2-1,TRBD2,TRBV29-1,many,CSVTTGTTEYNEQFF,TGCAGCGTCACCACCGGGACTACAGAATACAATGAGCAGTTCTTC
16,TRBJ2-5,NA,TRBV5-1,NA,CASSPQGVGEQETQYF,TGCGCCAGCAGTCCCCAGGGTGTAGGGGAACAAGAGACCCAGTACTTC
13,TRBJ1-1,NA,TRBV3-1,NA,CASSQVSRTEAFF,TGTGCCAGCAGCCAAGTCAGTCGGACTGAAGCTTTCTTT
17,TRBJ2-3,TRBD2,TRBV30,NA,CAWSGLAGGWGTDTQYF,TGTGCCTGGAGTGGGTTAGCGGGAGGGTGGGGCACAGATACGCAGTATTTT
13,TRBJ2-5,TRBD1,TRBV19,many,CASATGRSGTQYF,TGTGCCAGTGCGACAGGGCGGTCCGGGACCCAGTACTTC
15,TRBJ2-6,NA,TRBV29-1,NA,CSVAQRYSGANVLTF,TGCAGCGTCGCACAACGGTACTCTGGGGCCAACGTCCTGACTTTC
16,TRBJ2-7,TRBD2,TRBV27,NA,CASSFGTSGRDNEQYF,TGTGCCAGCAGTTTCGGGACTAGCGGGAGAGACAACGAGCAGTACTTC
18,TRBJ2-1,NA,TRBV7-9,few,CASSLGQIAALSYNEQFF,TGTGCCAGCAGCTTGGGTCAAATAGCGGCCCTCTCCTACAATGAGCAGTTCTTC
13,TRBJ2-1,NA,TRBV18,many,CASSPVGDNEQFF,TGTGCCAGCTCACCGGTAGGGGACAATGAGCAGTTCTTC
16,TRBJ2-7,NA,TRBV6-1,few,CASSEWALVGNYEQYF,TGTGCCAGCAGTGAATGGGCCTTGGTAGGAAACTACGAGCAGTACTTC
13,TRBJ2-7,TRBD1,TRBV20-1,NA,CSARTGVHYEQYF,TGCAGTGCTAGAACAGGGGTCCACTACGAGCAGTACTTC
14,TRBJ2-7,NA,TRBV7-9,many,CVSRSGSATYEQYF,TGTGTCTCCAGATCGGGATCGGCGACCTACGAGCAGTACTTC
15,TRBJ2-1,TRBD2,TRBV18,NA,CASSVTSGSSDEQFF,TGTGCCAGCTCAGTGACTAGCGGGAGTTCGGATGAGCAGTTCTTC
11,TRBJ2-1,NA,TRBV7-9,many,CASILGNEQFF,TGTGCCAGCATCCTGGGCAATGAGCAGTTCTTC
16,TRBJ2-3,TRBD2,TRBV7-3,many,CASSLMSGRSTDTQYF,TGTGCCAGCAGCTTAATGAGCGGGAGAAGCACAGATACGCAGTATTTT
14,TRBJ1-5,NA,TRBV10-2,NA,CASVGQGRYQPQHF,TGCGCCAGCGTGGGGCAGGGTAGGTATCAGCCCCAGCATTTT
16,TRBJ1-1,NA,TRBV27,many,CASSLIPLGGGTEAFF,TGTGCCAGCAGTTTAATCCCTTTGGGGGGGGGGACTGAAGCTTTCTTT
13,TRBJ2-7,NA,TRBV6-1,many,CASSEAGLYEQYF,TGTGCCAGCAGTGAGGCGGGCCTTTACGAGCAGTACTTC
16,TRBJ1-1,TRBD1,TRBV19,many,CASSMETGGPITEAFF,TGTGCCAGTAGTATGGAGACAGGGGGCCCTATCACTGAAGCTTTCTTT
14,TRBJ1-3,NA,TRBV6-1,many,CASGESGSGNTIYF,TGTGCCAGTGGAGAGAGTGGCTCTGGAAACACCATATATTTT
15,TRBJ2-1,TRBD2,TRBV7-9,NA,CASSRGGGVYNEQFF,TGTGCCAGCAGCCGGGGGGGAGGGGTTTACAATGAGCAGTTCTTC
12,TRBJ2-1,NA,TRBV30,many,CAWSLYLNEQFF,TGTGCCTGGAGTCTGTACTTAAATGAGCAGTTCTTC
15,TRBJ1-3,TRBD1,TRBV30,many,CAWSGQVHSGNTIYF,TGTGCCTGGAGCGGACAGGTGCACTCTGGAAACACCATATATTTT
18,TRBJ1-1,NA,TRBV3-1,few,CASSQVIGSQHMNTEAFF,TGTGCCAGCAGCCAAGTTATAGGGAGCCAGCACATGAACACTGAAGCTTTCTTT
13,TRBJ2-1,NA,TRBV30,many,CAWSPGHPNEQFF,TGTGCCTGGAGCCCAGGACATCCTAATGAGCAGTTCTTC
13,TRBJ2-3,TRBD2,TRBV5-4,NA,CASKGLAADTQYF,TGTGCCAGCAAGGGACTAGCGGCAGATACGCAGTATTTT
12,TRBJ1-5,NA,TRBV28,NA,CASQEGGQPQHF,TGTGCCAGCCAGGAGGGGGGACAGCCCCAGCATTTT
14,TRBJ2-3,NA,TRBV2,NA,CASSRIGGPDTQYF,TGTGCCAGCAGCCGGATTGGAGGGCCAGATACGCAGTATTTT
18,TRBJ2-4,NA,TRBV2,many,CASIGPGLTVLAKNIQYF,TGTGCCAGCATTGGACCGGGCCTCACTGTCCTAGCCAAAAACATTCAGTACTTC
14,TRBJ1-5,NA,TRBV18,NA,CASPPGTQDQPQHF,TGTGCCAGCCCACCTGGGACTCAAGATCAGCCCCAGCATTTT
14,TRBJ1-5,TRBD1,TRBV27,few,CASSLRAGGQPQHF,TGTGCCAGCAGTTTAAGGGCAGGGGGACAGCCCCAGCATTTT
15,TRBJ2-5,TRBD1,TRBV15,many,CATRTAGTVSETQYF,TGTGCCACCCGAACTGCCGGGACAGTCTCAGAGACCCAGTACTTC
14,TRBJ2-5,NA,TRBV11-1,many,CASSLMTGVETQYF,TGTGCCAGCAGCCTTATGACAGGTGTAGAGACCCAGTACTTC
18,TRBJ1-3,TRBD1,TRBV4-2,NA,CASSQEPYEWTGGNTIYF,TGTGCCAGCAGCCAAGAGCCCTACGAATGGACAGGGGGAAACACCATATATTTT
15,TRBJ1-2,NA,TRBV5-4,few,CASSLGLGAGYGYTF,TGTGCCAGCAGCTTGGGACTCGGAGCGGGCTATGGCTACACCTTC
15,TRBJ2-1,NA,TRBV6-2/TRBV6-3,many,CASSYARDYHNEQFF,TGTGCCAGCAGTTACGCCCGGGATTACCACAATGAGCAGTTCTTC
12,TRBJ1-3,NA,TRBV2,many,CASSEAIRTIYF,TGTGCCAGCAGTGAAGCCATACGCACCATATATTTT
14,TRBJ1-1,NA,TRBV12-3/TRBV12-4,many,CASSLSGQGGEAFF,TGTGCCAGCAGTTTATCGGGCCAAGGGGGTGAAGCTTTCTTT
13,TRBJ1-4,NA,TRBV12-3/TRBV12-4,many,CASSRGTDEKLFF,TGTGCCAGCAGTAGGGGGACGGATGAAAAACTGTTTTTT
15,TRBJ1-2,TRBD1,TRBV27,NA,CASSLGTGKGYGYTF,TGTGCCAGCAGTTTAGGGACAGGGAAAGGATATGGCTACACCTTC
17,TRBJ2-7,TRBD2,TRBV6-1,many,CASSEAQGTSGTYEQYF,TGTGCCAGCAGTGAAGCTCAGGGGACTAGCGGAACCTACGAGCAGTACTTC
15,TRBJ2-7,TRBD1,TRBV20-1,NA,CSAREADRGFYEQYF,TGCAGTGCTAGAGAAGCGGACAGGGGGTTCTACGAGCAGTACTTC
11,TRBJ2-7,NA,TRBV19,NA,CASQDNYEQYF,TGTGCCAGTCAGGACAACTACGAGCAGTACTTC
12,TRBJ2-1,NA,TRBV30,many,CAWSVLGGEQFF,TGTGCCTGGAGTGTACTGGGGGGTGAGCAGTTCTTC
12,TRBJ1-5,NA,TRBV28,few,CGSRGGNQPQHF,TGTGGGTCGCGGGGGGGAAATCAGCCCCAGCATTTT
13,TRBJ2-5,NA,TRBV28,many,CASSLGQEETQYF,TGTGCCAGCAGTTTAGGGCAGGAAGAGACCCAGTACTTC